This T cell receptor (beta chain) comes out of a study of cytomegalovirus exposure and HLA in healthy donors. The table came from immunoSEQ multiplex PCR; TCRdb's copy has only in-frame clones and leaves some out. This sample has under 100,000 clones; approximately 96% occur once, and the top ten carry about 1.3%. This CDR3 region has 15 residues. Germline V gene lookup returns CDR1 SGHVS and CDR2 FQNEAQ. The J segment lost 0 bases and the V segment lost 5 bases, leaving 7 bases of the junction unmatched. This clone showed up just once. As yet, its antigen is unknown. Regarding the study as a whole: Published work reported that the classifier diagnosed cytomegalovirus status with high specificity and sensitivity. Associated with cytomegalovirus, according to the listing, were around 160 TCR beta chains.

This chain connects TRBV7-8 to TRBJ2-7; 7 bases agree with TRBD2. The TCR originated in a woman aged 18-29 years in good health and CMV-seronegative. The sample taken for sequencing was PBMCs. The CDR3 protein is CASSLPAGNSYEQYF. CDR3 nucleotides: TGTGCCAGCAGCCTTCCAGCGGGAAACTCCTACGAGCAGTACTTC. The complete variable domain, with remaining parts taken from reference TRBV7-8 and TRBJ2-7, reads GAGVSQSPRYKVAKRGQDVALRCDPISGHVSLFWYQQALGQGPEFLTYFQNEAQLDKSGLPSDRFFAERPEGSVSTLKIQRTQQEDSAVYLCASSLPAGNSYEQYFGPGTRLTVT.